The source of this T cell receptor (beta chain) is a study of cytomegalovirus exposure and HLA in healthy donors. The wider study: A data release that came early held roughly 85 million unique TCRs from HLA-typed donors. Study results and limitations: Later analysis found that TCR beta chains associated with HLA were more clonally expanded than other, equally common chains.

As for this clone: What it recognizes is unknown.

Primers: 60 Vbeta forward and 13 Jbeta reverse. Authors' methods: As a later analysis found, there were 70 million to 100 million unique TCR beta chains, of which roughly 11 million were shared. Assay used: immunoSEQ multiplex PCR; TCRdb lists only in-frame clones, some missing. V and J calls and clone size are copied from that table; D and trimming were computed from the DNA. The table has approximately 160,000 clones, approximately 80% seen once. The CDR3 spans 15 residues. CDR1 and CDR2 (germline): SNHLY, FYNNEI. Unmatched junction bases numbered 2, after V lost 3 bases and J lost 4 bases. This chain connects TRBV2 to TRBJ2-1; 11 nucleotides line up with TRBD2. This receptor was obtained from a man aged 18-30 years in good health and CMV-seropositive. The sample consisted of PBMCs. CDR3 DNA: TGTGCCAGCAGTGAGCTAGCGGGAGGATACAATGAGCAGTTCTTC. Translation gives CASSELAGGYNEQFF.